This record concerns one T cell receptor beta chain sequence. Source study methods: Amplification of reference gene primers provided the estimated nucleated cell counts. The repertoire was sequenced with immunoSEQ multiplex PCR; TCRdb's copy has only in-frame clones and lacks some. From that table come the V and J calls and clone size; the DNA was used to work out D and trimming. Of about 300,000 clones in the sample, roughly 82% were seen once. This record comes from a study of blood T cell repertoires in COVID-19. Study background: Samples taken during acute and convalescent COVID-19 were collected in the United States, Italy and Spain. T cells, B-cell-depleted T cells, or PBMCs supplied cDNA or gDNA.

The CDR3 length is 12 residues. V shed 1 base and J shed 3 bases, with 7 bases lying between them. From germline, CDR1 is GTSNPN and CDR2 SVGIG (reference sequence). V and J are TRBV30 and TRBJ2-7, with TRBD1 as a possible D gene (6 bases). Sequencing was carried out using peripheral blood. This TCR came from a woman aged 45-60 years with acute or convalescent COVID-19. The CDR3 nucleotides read TGTGCCTGGAGTGCACAGGGCTACGAGCAGTACTTC. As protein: CAWSAQGYEQYF.